These 22 T cell receptor beta chains were sequenced from one sample in a study of blood T cells in healthy people across ages. A sample-barcoded 5' primer and a J-beta primer mix were used in a second PCR of about 6 to 11 cycles. TCRdb passed the 5' RACE reads through MiXCR, listing each CDR3 protein once. This sample yields 550,000 to 800,000 distinct CDR3 sequences, of which approximately 30% are seen a single time; approximately 15% belongs to the top ten. Sequenced: blood. All receptors come from an elderly woman in good health.

About this clonotype: One junction end disagrees with the germline gene, perhaps due to a read error. The chain uses TRBV27 and TRBJ2-1, with 7 bases fitting TRBD2. The CDR3 is 15 residues long. Germline-derived CDR1 and CDR2 are MNHEY and SMNVEV (reference sequence). The CDR3 nucleotides are TGTGCCAGCAGATCCGGGACTAACTCCTACAATGAGCAGGTCTTC. Translated: CASRSGTNSYNEQVF.

This clonotype was found a few times. The rearrangement uses TRBV2 and TRBJ2-4; D is ambiguous. Trimming took 1 base from V and 3 from J, leaving 16 bases between them. Germline CDR1 and CDR2: SNHLY and FYNNEI. CDR3 size: 17 residues. CDR3 in amino acids: CASSEGTAVFGKNIQYF. The CDR3 DNA reads TGTGCCAGCAGTGAAGGGACGGCAGTCTTTGGCAAAAACATTCAGTACTTC.

The V and J genes are TRBV9 and TRBJ2-3; 8 bases are a match to TRBD2. V shed 3 bases and J 0 bases; nucleotides not matched to a gene: 12. Germline CDR1 SGDLS, CDR2 YYNGEE. The CDR3 is made up of 18 amino acids. The CDR3 protein is CASSDIAGPTDSTDTQYF. The CDR3 nucleotides read TGTGCCAGCAGCGACATAGCGGGGCCTACCGATAGCACAGATACGCAGTATTTT.

The chain combines TRBV20-1 with TRBJ1-4; D gene uncertain. The CDR3 covers 15 residues. Trimming cost V 0 bases and J 8 bases, with 16 bases left between them. Germline assignment: CDR1 DFQATT and CDR2 SNEGSKA (reference sequence). This CDR3 reads CSARDGTGLHEKLFF. The DNA of the CDR3 is TGCAGTGCTAGAGATGGTACTGGGCTTCACGAAAAACTGTTTTTT.

This clonotype showed up many times. The genes are TRBV5-6 and TRBJ1-4; 7 bases match TRBD1. Germline values: CDR1 SGHDT, CDR2 YYEEEE. The CDR3 has 15 amino acids. After removal of 4 bases from V and 3 bases from J, the junction contained 6 bases not matched to a gene. This CDR3 is CASSPRDSSNEKLFF. CDR3 DNA sequence: TGTGCCAGCAGCCCCCGGGACAGTTCTAATGAAAAACTGTTTTTT. The full variable domain, its missing parts supplied by reference TRBV5-6 and TRBJ1-4, is DAGVTQSPTHLIKTRGQQVTLRCSPKSGHDTVSWYQQALGQGPQFIFQYYEEEERQRGNFPDRFSGHQFPNYSSELNVNALLLGDSALYLCASSPRDSSNEKLFFGSGTQLSVL.

The table lists this clonotype with many counts. The chain employs TRBV5-1 and TRBJ2-2, with a weak D call TRBD1 (5 bases). Germline assignment: CDR1 SGHRS and CDR2 YFSETQ. The CDR3 consists of 15 residues. Trimming cost V 1 base and J 1 base, with 8 bases left between them. CDR3 bases: TGCGCCAGCAGCTTGTATGGACAGAACACCGGGGAGCTGTTTTTT. It yields the protein CASSLYGQNTGELFF. Together with reference TRBV5-1 and TRBJ2-2, the CDR3 gives the full variable domain: KAGVTQTPRYLIKTRGQQVTLSCSPISGHRSVSWYQQTPGQGLQFLFEYFSETQRNKGNFPGRFSGRQFSNSRSEMNVSTLELGDSALYLCASSLYGQNTGELFFGEGSRLTVL.

V and J are TRBV30 and TRBJ1-1; D is perhaps TRBD1 (5 bases). The germline gives CDR1 GTSNPN, CDR2 SVGIG (reference sequence). This CDR3 contains 13 residues. V lost 1 base and J lost 4, with 10 bases in between. In DNA, the CDR3 is TGTGCCTGGAGTGCCTCCAGGGTCACTGAAGCTTTCTTT. Translation: CAWSASRVTEAFF.

The chain combines TRBV6-1 with TRBJ2-2, with 14 bases that match TRBD2. The CDR3 length is 16 residues. CDR1 and CDR2 from the germline V gene are MNHNS and SASEGT. Trimming at V came to 7 bases and at J to 4 bases, leaving 5 bases not matched to a gene. The CDR3: CASTGLAGGGTGELFF. For the CDR3, the DNA is TGTGCCAGCACCGGACTAGCGGGGGGTGGCACCGGGGAGCTGTTTTTT.

A word on this clonotype: A read error is possible here, since a much larger clone lies one base away. This chain connects TRBV11-2 to TRBJ1-6; possible D gene TRBD1, 5 bases. The germline CDR1 and CDR2 sequences are SGHAT and FQNNGV. The CDR3 has 15 residues. CDR3 nucleotide sequence: TGTGCCAGCAGCTTAGGGCAGGGATCGAATTCACCCCGCCACTTT. As protein: CASSLGQGSNSPRHF.

This clonotype was seen many times. V usage is TRBV15 and J usage is TRBJ2-1, with D possibly being TRBD2 (5 bases). CDR3 length: 15 amino acids. Trimming left V 0 bases short and J 2 bases short, with 8 bases between. Germline V gives CDR1 LNHNV, CDR2 YYDKDF (reference sequence). CDR3 bases: TGTGCCACCAGCAGAGATGGAGCGGCCTACAATGAGCAGTTCTTC. This sequence encodes CATSRDGAAYNEQFF.

The V and J genes are TRBV9 and TRBJ1-4; D unclear. The germline V and J ends were trimmed by 0 bases and 7 bases, with 10 bases remaining between them. The CDR3 is made up of 14 amino acids. Germline V gives CDR1 SGDLS, CDR2 YYNGEE. CDR3 protein: CASSVGQGSEKLFF. Here the CDR3 DNA reads TGTGCCAGCAGCGTAGGACAAGGGAGTGAAAAACTGTTTTTT.

The chain links TRBV12-3 or TRBV12-4 to TRBJ1-5; 8 bases line up with TRBD1. Trimming removed 3 bases from V and 0 bases from J; junction bases left unmatched: 7. The CDR3 length is 17 residues. CDR3 residues: CASSFLPGQVSNQPQHF. Written as DNA, the CDR3 is TGTGCCAGCAGTTTTTTACCGGGACAGGTTAGCAATCAGCCCCAGCATTTT.

This clonotype appeared once. The chain combines TRBV20-1 with TRBJ2-5; a possible D gene is TRBD2 (7 bases). CDR1 DFQATT and CDR2 SNEGSKA come from the germline V gene (reference sequence). Trimming left V 6 bases short and J 5 bases short, with 13 bases between. This CDR3 has 12 amino acids. The CDR3 bases are TGCAGTGCGGGGGGGGCGATGGAGACCCAGTACTTC. This translates into CSAGGAMETQYF.

The chain links TRBV4-2 to TRBJ2-7, with D hard to call. V dropped 0 bases and J dropped 0 bases, with 6 bases sitting between them. CDR1 and CDR2 (germline): LGHNA, YNFKEQ. The CDR3 sequence is 14 residues long. The CDR3 reads CASSQEWGSYEQYF. Written as DNA, the CDR3 is TGTGCCAGCAGCCAAGAATGGGGCTCCTACGAGCAGTACTTC.

This clonotype turned up a few times. This chain joins TRBV14 and TRBJ1-1, with 8 bases that match TRBD1. Looked up from germline, CDR1 is SGHDN and CDR2 is FVKESK. This CDR3 contains 14 residues. Trimming took 3 bases from V and 5 from J; bases not matched to a gene: 5. Here the CDR3 DNA reads TGTGCCAGCAGCCAGGTCAGGGGGCGGACTGAAGCTTTCTTT. Translating gives CASSQVRGRTEAFF.

This clonotype has a count of ten or more. The gene calls are TRBV6-1 and TRBJ1-2; 9 nucleotides match TRBD1. Germline assignment: CDR1 MNHNS and CDR2 SASEGT. The CDR3 has 14 residues. Trimming took 8 bases from V and 2 from J; bases not matched to a gene: 6. The CDR3 nucleotides are TGTGCCAGCGGAAGACAGGGGGTGAACTATGGCTACACCTTC. The encoded protein is CASGRQGVNYGYTF.

This clonotype was counted only a few times. The chain recombines TRBV7-2 with TRBJ1-1; D perhaps matches TRBD1 (5 bases). CDR1 is SGHTA and CDR2 is FQGNSA in the germline V gene. V lost 2 bases to trimming and J lost 5 bases, with 18 bases between them. The CDR3 is 16 residues long. CDR3 sequence reads: CASSLRPGTAGTEAFF. The CDR3 nucleotides are TGTGCCAGCAGCTTAAGACCAGGGACCGCGGGTACTGAAGCTTTCTTT.

The rearrangement uses TRBV12-3 or TRBV12-4 and TRBJ2-3, with TRBD1 matching 8 bases. V was clipped by 1 base and J by 7 bases; unmatched bases: 10. This CDR3 spans 16 amino acids. As DNA, the CDR3 is TGTGCCAGCAGTTTAGTGCCCCCAGGGGGCGCGAATACGCAGTATTTT. Translated, it gives CASSLVPPGGANTQYF.

To note about this clonotype: A single base separates this from a much larger clone, so it may be a read error. V and J are TRBV20-1 and TRBJ2-5; 7 bases are a match to TRBD1. The DNA end is more similar to TRBJ2-7, so the J call may be wrong. The CDR3 consists of 15 residues. CDR1 DFQATT and CDR2 SNEGSKA come from the germline V gene (reference sequence). As DNA, the CDR3 is TGCAGTGCTAGAGGGTCCGGGACAGCATTCTCCGAGCAGTACTTC. It translates to CSARGSGTAFSEQYF.

This clonotype was picked up many times. The rearrangement links TRBV6-6 to TRBJ2-7; the match to TRBD1 covers 9 bases. CDR1 is MNHNY and CDR2 is SVGAGI in the germline V gene (reference sequence). Trimming removed 5 bases from V and 3 bases from J; junction bases left unmatched: 8. The CDR3 spans 15 residues. The CDR3 DNA is TGTGCCAGCAGTGGCGGGACAGGGAGATACTACGAGCAGTACTTC. Translated: CASSGGTGRYYEQYF.

Notes on this clonotype: A much more abundant neighbour one base away suggests this may be a read error. J is TRBJ2-4 and V is TRBV2; TRBD1 aligns across 7 bases. Looked up from germline, CDR1 is SNHLY and CDR2 is FYNNEI. This CDR3 is 14 amino acids long. This CDR3 reads CASGRQGDKKIQYF. The CDR3 coding sequence is TGTGCCAGCGGCCGACAGGGAGACAAAAAGATTCAGTACTTC.

This rearrangement joins TRBV7-9 to TRBJ2-7; 11 bases are shared with TRBD1. The CDR3 loop spans 14 amino acids. Per the germline V gene, CDR1 is SEHNR and CDR2 is FQNEAQ (reference sequence). The trim removed 3 bases at V and 6 bases at J, leaving 4 bases unmatched. Here the CDR3 reads CASSLFGTGGEQYF. The CDR3 DNA is TGTGCCAGCAGCTTGTTCGGGACAGGGGGCGAGCAGTACTTC.